Following are 8 T cell receptor beta chains from one sample sequenced in a study of cytomegalovirus exposure and HLA in healthy donors. Primers: 60 Vbeta forward and 13 Jbeta reverse. TCRdb's copy holds only in-frame clones and misses some; the assay was immunoSEQ multiplex PCR. The sample consists of roughly 180,000 clones, approximately 83% of them appearing once. The sequenced material came from PBMCs. The receptors were sampled from a man aged 18 to 30 in good health and CMV-seropositive.

The rearrangement joins TRBV7-9 to TRBJ1-3; D gene unclear. The CDR3 totals 13 residues. V was pared by 2 bases and J by 4 bases, with 6 bases between. The germline CDR1 and CDR2 sequences are SEHNR and FQNEAQ (reference sequence). CDR3 sequence: CASSLYLGNTIYF. As DNA, the CDR3 is TGTGCCAGCAGCTTATATCTCGGAAACACCATATATTTT.

The rearrangement links TRBV5-1 to TRBJ2-1, with 9 bases fitting TRBD2. The germline CDR1 and CDR2 sequences are SGHRS and YFSETQ. The V and J ends lost 0 bases and 5 bases, in that order; junction bases with no gene match: 9. The CDR3 consists of 17 residues. The CDR3 DNA sequence: TGCGCCAGCAGCTTGGCCTTAAGGACTAGCGTCAACAATGAGCAGTTCTTC. It specifies CASSLALRTSVNNEQFF.

This clone was seen more than once but under ten times. The V gene is TRBV6-1, the J gene TRBJ1-5, with TRBD1 as a possible D gene (5 bases). CDR1 is MNHNS and CDR2 is SASEGT in the germline V gene. The CDR3 length is 13 residues. The V and J ends lost 4 bases and 9 bases respectively, with 13 bases between them. The CDR3 is CASSARDRLPQHF. CDR3 in DNA: TGTGCCAGCAGTGCCCGAGACAGACTGCCCCAGCATTTT.

The chain carries TRBV27 and TRBJ1-2, with 9 positions matching TRBD1. V gave up 6 bases and J gave up 5 bases; unmatched junction bases: 10. Per germline, CDR1 MNHEY and CDR2 SMNVEV (reference sequence). The CDR3 runs 15 residues. CDR3: CASRFNRGLQYGYTF. The CDR3 region has the DNA TGTGCCAGCAGGTTTAACAGGGGGCTACAATATGGCTACACCTTC.

The chain recombines TRBV29-1 with TRBJ1-3; D is unresolved. From germline, CDR1 is SQVTM and CDR2 ANQGSEA. Trimming left V 4 bases short and J 0 bases short, with 13 bases between. The CDR3 has 15 residues. The CDR3 is CSVALTFTSGNTIYF. CDR3 DNA sequence: TGCAGCGTTGCCCTGACATTCACCTCTGGAAACACCATATATTTT.

This chain connects TRBV7-2 to TRBJ2-7, with 9 nucleotides matching TRBD1. The CDR3 spans 14 residues. J was trimmed by 2 bases and V by 5 bases; bases with no gene match: 4. CDR1 is SGHTA, CDR2 FQGNSA, per germline. This CDR3 is CASSVDRGAYEQYF. The CDR3 DNA follows: TGTGCCAGCAGCGTGGACAGGGGAGCCTACGAGCAGTACTTC.

The V and J genes are TRBV12-5 and TRBJ1-5; D possibly corresponds to TRBD1 (6 bases). The V end lost 2 bases, the J end lost 1 base, and 15 bases lay between the germline ends. The CDR3 has 17 residues. CDR1 and CDR2 from the germline V gene are LGHNT and FRNRAP. The CDR3 loop reads CASGLNRQAESNQPQHF. The CDR3 DNA sequence: TGTGCTAGTGGTTTGAACCGACAGGCTGAAAGCAATCAGCCCCAGCATTTT.

This clone was detected a few times. The J gene is TRBJ2-5, the V gene TRBV4-1, with 9 bases fitting TRBD1. V shed 1 base and J 5 bases; nucleotides not matched to a gene: 8. The CDR3 extends over 16 amino acids. Per the germline V gene, CDR1 is MGHRA and CDR2 is YSYEKL. The chain's CDR3 is CASSQGTGTGLETQYF. The DNA for the CDR3 is TGCGCCAGCAGCCAAGGAACCGGGACAGGGCTGGAGACCCAGTACTTC.